One sample yielded the 25 T cell receptor beta chains listed below, sequenced in a study of CD8+CD57+ T cells in acquired aplastic anemia. The use of genomic DNA as template underpinned the TCR beta VDJ and CDR3 profiling. TCRdb independently ran MiXCR on the reads; one entry per CDR3 protein. In the table there are approximately 220,000 distinct CDR3 sequences, about 44% of which are singletons. Patients chosen for sequencing had shown CD8+CD57+ cell expansion by flow cytometry. Material for sequencing was sorted CD4+, CD8+, or CD8+CD57+ T cells (not recorded which) from PBMCs. Receptors originate from a human donor with aplastic anemia.

Only a few counts were recorded for this clonotype. The chain employs TRBV4-1 and TRBJ1-2; D perhaps matches TRBD1 (5 bases). The germline V and J ends were trimmed by 4 bases and 2 bases, with 14 bases remaining between them. The CDR3 spans 15 residues. The germline gives CDR1 MGHRA, CDR2 YSYEKL. The CDR3 DNA sequence: TGCGCCAGCAGCCCCCAGGACGGGGGGAACTATGGCTACACCTTC. Protein: CASSPQDGGNYGYTF.

V and J are TRBV24-1 and TRBJ2-1; D is perhaps TRBD1 (6 bases). Trimming removed 5 bases at V and 13 bases at J, with 11 bases between. CDR3 size: 11 residues. In germline, CDR1 is KGHDR, CDR2 SFDVKD. DNA of the CDR3: TGTGCCACCAGTGCTCAGGGGATCCAGTTCTTC. Translation: CATSAQGIQFF.

This clonotype appeared many times. The rearrangement links TRBV7-9 to TRBJ2-7, with 7 nucleotides matching TRBD1. Germline V CDR1 and CDR2: SEHNR, FQNEAQ (reference sequence). J gave up 4 bases and V 3 bases, and 9 bases lay outside the gene matches. CDR3 size: 15 residues. CDR3 nucleotides: TGTGCCAGCAGCTTTTTTTCGACAGGGATGTACGAGCAGTACTTC. It encodes CASSFFSTGMYEQYF.

This clonotype was seen repeatedly, ten times or more. The genes are TRBV2 and TRBJ1-5; D gene ambiguous. The CDR3 length is 15 residues. V lost 6 bases to trimming and J lost 6 bases, with 18 bases between them. Germline values: CDR1 SNHLY, CDR2 FYNNEI. In DNA form, the CDR3 reads TGTGCCAGCAGAAAAAACAGAAACTGGTTTCAGCCCCAGCATTTT. Residues: CASRKNRNWFQPQHF.

V and J are TRBV7-9 and TRBJ1-1; the match to TRBD1 covers 10 bases. This CDR3 has 16 amino acids. With V trimmed by 4 bases and J by 4 bases, 9 bases remained unmatched. The germline V gene encodes CDR1 SEHNR and CDR2 FQNEAQ (reference sequence). CDR3 DNA sequence: TGTGCCAGCAGCTCCCCGGACAGGGGGATTGGCACTGAAGCTTTCTTT. This gives the protein CASSSPDRGIGTEAFF.

Concerning this clonotype itself: The missing conserved phenylalanine or tryptophan at the end of this CDR3 makes a read error likely. This chain joins TRBV6-5 and TRBJ1-1; the D gene is possibly TRBD1 (5 bases). In germline, CDR1 is MNHEY, CDR2 SVGAGI. Trimming stripped 7 bases from V and 0 bases from J, with 18 bases between. This CDR3 region has 16 residues. CDR3 DNA sequence: TGTGCCAGCAATGAACCCCAGGGCGTCATGAACACTGAAGCTTTCCTT. Translating it yields CASNEPQGVMNTEAFL.

This clonotype was detected only a few times. The chain links TRBV30 to TRBJ1-5; D unresolved. Germline CDR1 is GTSNPN and CDR2 is SVGIG (reference sequence). V lost 3 bases and J lost 8, with 17 bases in between. The CDR3 is 14 residues long. The CDR3 region has the DNA TGTGCCTGGAGCAATGTAGGACTCAGAAAGCCCCAGCATTTT. It specifies CAWSNVGLRKPQHF.

The table lists this clonotype with many counts. This sequence joins TRBV7-9 and TRBJ1-5, with 10 positions matching TRBD1. The germline V gene encodes CDR1 SEHNR and CDR2 FQNEAQ (reference sequence). CDR3 length equals 15 residues. The J segment lost 0 bases and the V segment lost 8 bases, leaving 4 bases of the junction unmatched. CDR3: CASAGQGFSNQPQHF. CDR3 DNA sequence: TGTGCCAGCGCGGGACAGGGGTTTAGCAATCAGCCCCAGCATTTT.

The chain couples TRBV29-1 to TRBJ1-1, with D unclear. CDR1 and CDR2 from the germline V gene are SQVTM and ANQGSEA. The CDR3 is made up of 12 amino acids. Trimming stripped 7 bases from V and 2 bases from J, with 11 bases between. The CDR3 nucleotides are TGCAGCGCCGACGCCACTAACACTGAAGCTTTCTTT. Protein sequence: CSADATNTEAFF.

The chain links TRBV10-3 to TRBJ2-7, with D maybe TRBD2 (5 bases). The V gene lost 10 bases and the J gene lost 3 bases, with 19 bases spanning the gap. The CDR3 spans 14 residues. The germline V gene has CDR1 ENHRY and CDR2 SYGVKD. CDR3 sequence reads: CASSRGGPSYEQYF. The CDR3 coding sequence is TGTGCCAGCAGCAGAGGCGGGCCAAGCTACGAGCAGTACTTC.

This clonotype showed up just a few times. The genes are TRBV7-9 and TRBJ2-5; tentative D call: TRBD2 (6 bases). Looked up from germline, CDR1 is SEHNR and CDR2 is FQNEAQ (reference sequence). Trimming took 0 bases from V and 7 from J, leaving 12 bases between them. The CDR3 is made up of 14 amino acids. The CDR3 reads CASSLAGGFGTQYF. Written as DNA, the CDR3 is TGTGCCAGCAGCTTAGCAGGAGGGTTCGGGACCCAGTACTTC.

V usage is TRBV24-1 and J usage is TRBJ2-3; D is uncertain. The V gene's germline CDR1 is KGHDR and CDR2 SFDVKD. The CDR3 length is 13 residues. Trimming removed 5 bases at V and 4 bases at J, with 9 bases between. CDR3 coding DNA: TGTGCCACCAGTGCCGACGTCCCAGATACGCAGTATTTT. This sequence encodes CATSADVPDTQYF.

CDR3 bases: TGCAGCGTTAAAACAGGGGGCGAGAGTCAGCCCCAGCATTTT. This encodes CSVKTGGESQPQHF. The rearrangement links TRBV29-1 to TRBJ1-5; 9 positions match TRBD1. Germline-derived CDR1 and CDR2 are SQVTM and ANQGSEA. This CDR3 region has 14 residues. Trimming at V came to 5 bases and at J to 6 bases, leaving 8 bases not matched to a gene.

The chain combines TRBV20-1 with TRBJ1-2; D gene uncertain. The ends were cut back, 0 bases at V and 6 bases at J, with 20 bases in the middle. This CDR3 is 16 amino acids long. Germline V gene sequence: CDR1 DFQATT, CDR2 SNEGSKA (reference sequence). For the CDR3, the DNA is TGCAGTGCTAGAGAGTTCGCCAGAGCTCGAGAAGATGGCTACACCTTC. Translating gives CSAREFARAREDGYTF.

CDR3 in amino acids: CASSSESGNQPQHF. In DNA, the CDR3 is TGTGCCAGCAGCTCCGAGTCGGGCAATCAGCCCCAGCATTTT. This sequence joins TRBV9 and TRBJ1-5; D gene ambiguous. The V and J ends lost 4 bases and 2 bases respectively, with 10 bases between them. The CDR3 runs to 14 residues. Looked up from germline, CDR1 is SGDLS and CDR2 is YYNGEE.

This clonotype was observed many times. The genes are TRBV20-1 and TRBJ2-5, with a tentative D call TRBD2 (7 bases). The CDR3 runs to 18 residues. Trimming stripped 1 base from V and 2 bases from J, with 23 bases between. CDR1 and CDR2 from the germline V gene are DFQATT and SNEGSKA (reference sequence). The CDR3 loop is CSARVRKSGGKNQETQYF. The CDR3 DNA reads as TGCAGTGCTAGAGTTAGGAAATCGGGGGGCAAGAATCAAGAGACCCAGTACTTC.

The chain couples TRBV7-9 to TRBJ1-1; tentative D call: TRBD1 (6 bases). CDR3 size: 14 residues. Germline V CDR1 and CDR2: SEHNR, FQNEAQ (reference sequence). V was pared by 4 bases and J by 4 bases, with 13 bases between. The CDR3 DNA follows: TGTGCCAGCAGCTCAATAGGGGGGGTCACTGAAGCTTTCTTT. As protein: CASSSIGGVTEAFF. The full variable domain, its missing parts supplied by reference TRBV7-9 and TRBJ1-1, is DTGVSQNPRHKITKRGQNVTFRCDPISEHNRLYWYRQTLGQGPEFLTYFQNEAQLEKSRLLSDRFSAERPKGSFSTLEIQRTEQGDSAMYLCASSSIGGVTEAFFGQGTRLTVV.

The chain couples TRBV7-9 to TRBJ2-1; 8 positions match TRBD2. The CDR3 is made up of 15 amino acids. The trim removed 5 bases at V and 8 bases at J, leaving 11 bases unmatched. The germline V gene encodes CDR1 SEHNR and CDR2 FQNEAQ (reference sequence). The CDR3 region has the DNA TGTGCCAGCAGCAACGGGACTAGTGTTGTCTATGAGCAGTTCTTC. It specifies CASSNGTSVVYEQFF.

A note on this clonotype: Given a much more abundant clone one base away, this may be a read error. This chain connects TRBV10-3 to TRBJ2-7; TRBD2 agrees at 13 bases. Germline loops: CDR1 ENHRY, CDR2 SYGVKD. J lost 6 bases, V lost 3 bases, and 5 bases had no gene match. The CDR3 is 15 amino acids. The CDR3 nucleotides read TGTGCCATCAGTGAAGAACTAGCGGGAGGGTCCGAGCAGTACTTC. It specifies CAISEELAGGSEQYF.

The rearrangement joins TRBV7-9 to TRBJ2-5, with a tentative D call TRBD2 (6 bases). Germline lookup yields CDR1 SEHNR and CDR2 FQNEAQ (reference sequence). This CDR3 contains 14 residues. Trimming removed 11 bases at V and 2 bases at J, with 18 bases between. CDR3 region: CAALGLRIQETQYF. CDR3 DNA sequence: TGTGCCGCCTTGGGACTGAGGATACAAGAGACCCAGTACTTC.

This rearrangement joins TRBV2 to TRBJ1-2, with D hard to call. V lost 7 bases, J lost 8 bases, and 14 bases lay in between. The CDR3 is 12 residues long. Germline V lookup: CDR1 SNHLY, CDR2 FYNNEI. This CDR3 is CASIPYAGGYTF. CDR3 nucleotide sequence: TGTGCCAGCATCCCCTATGCGGGGGGCTACACCTTC.

Of note for this clonotype: A much larger clone sits a single nucleotide away, making a read error possible. The chain has TRBV5-4 and TRBJ2-7, with 7 nucleotides matching TRBD1. V was pared by 6 bases and J by 2 bases, with 11 bases of the junction left unmatched. The CDR3 has 15 residues. Germline V gene data show CDR1 as SGHNT and CDR2 as YYREEE (reference sequence). CDR3 loop: CASTFRTGTTYEQYF. The DNA of the CDR3 is TGTGCCAGCACCTTTAGGACAGGAACCACCTACGAGCAGTACTTC. The full variable domain, completed using reference TRBV5-4 and TRBJ2-7, is ETGVTQSPTHLIKTRGQQVTLRCSSQSGHNTVSWYQQALGQGPQFIFQYYREEENGRGNFPPRFSGLQFPNYSSELNVNALELDDSALYLCASTFRTGTTYEQYFGPGTRLTVT.

This clonotype has at least ten counts. This chain joins TRBV7-9 and TRBJ2-7; the match to TRBD2 covers 11 bases. The CDR3 is 15 residues long. Unmatched junction bases numbered 1, after V lost 3 bases and J lost 0 bases. Germline lookup yields CDR1 SEHNR and CDR2 FQNEAQ (reference sequence). In nucleotides, the CDR3 is TGTGCCAGCAGCTTCGGACTAGCGGGCTCCTACGAGCAGTACTTC. This translates into CASSFGLAGSYEQYF.

This chain links TRBV20-1 with TRBJ2-3, with a weak D call TRBD1 (6 bases). The germline V and J ends were trimmed by 3 bases and 4 bases, with 11 bases remaining between them. The CDR3 is 13 residues long. Germline values: CDR1 DFQATT, CDR2 SNEGSKA (reference sequence). Here the CDR3 DNA reads TGCAGTGCTAGTGCGAAGGGGGCAGATACGCAGTATTTT. Protein product: CSASAKGADTQYF.

In its sample, this clonotype was seen many times. The chain is built from TRBV25-1 and TRBJ1-1, with D unresolved. CDR1 is MGHDK and CDR2 is SYGVNS in the germline V gene. This CDR3 contains 13 residues. Trimming removed 2 bases from V and 3 bases from J, with 7 bases in between. The CDR3 spells CASSEREDTEAFF. CDR3 in DNA: TGTGCCAGCAGTGAACGCGAGGACACTGAAGCTTTCTTT.